The source of this T cell receptor (beta chain) is a study of blood T cell repertoires in COVID-19. Using immunoSEQ multiplex PCR, the repertoire was profiled, and TCRdb retains in-frame clones only, with some absent. The data show some 290,000 clones, 70% to 90% seen once. This clone turned up a few times. CDR1 SGHDT and CDR2 YYEEEE come from the germline V gene. This CDR3 has 16 residues. V lost 1 base to trimming and J lost 7 bases, with 18 bases between them. The chain recombines TRBV5-6 with TRBJ1-5; the D gene is possibly TRBD1 (6 bases). The clonotype originates from a woman aged 30 to 39 with COVID-19, enrolled during active disease. The sequenced sample consisted of peripheral blood. DNA for the CDR3: TGTGCCAGCAGCTTGTCTTCCTGGGGGCTCGAGCAGCCCCAGCATTTT. As protein: CASSLSSWGLEQPQHF.